This T cell receptor (beta chain) comes out of a study of T-cell memory formation after mild COVID-19 (dated by TCRdb to about 2021). Regarding the study in general: Most TCR sequence clusters were specific to one of the two donors. Longitudinal TCRalpha and TCRbeta repertoire sequencing tracked T-cell clones expanding and contracting after mild COVID-19 in two donors. The cohort was made up of two young adult volunteers, one female and one male, who were previously healthy.

V is pruned by 3 bases and J by 2 bases, leaving 7 bases of the junction without a gene match. The CDR3 holds 15 amino acids from the cysteine to the phenylalanine. Solely the CDR3 DNA is kept, with 45 bases framed from the first base. As encoded in the germline V gene, CDR1 is SGDLS while CDR2 is YYNGEE. The sample was run on an Illumina NovaSeq 6000. TCRalpha and TCRbeta cDNA libraries were built by 5'RACE with constant-segment primers, adding sample barcodes and unique molecular identifiers. Trizol reagent was used to extract RNA from every sample. Library amplification was performed in two PCR steps, and a second sample barcode and Illumina TruSeq adapters were introduced in the second step. Sequencing of libraries was performed on an Illumina NovaSeq with 2 x 150 bp paired-end reads. The authors' analysis ran thus. Reads were demultiplexed and collapsed into UMI-guided consensus sequences with migec v1.2.7. Using mixcr v2.1.11, the UMI consensuses were aligned to TRA and TRB V and J templates and assembled into clonotypes. Clonotypes were classified as expanded or contracted when called significant by both edgeR and NoisET, with noise models trained on biological replicates. edgeR calls used a false discovery rate-adjusted p below 0.01 and a log2 fold-change threshold of 1. As an exploratory analysis of dynamics, max-normalized trajectories of the 1000 most abundant clonotypes were examined by PCA with hierarchical clustering. Separately sequenced CD4+ and CD8+ repertoires were used to assign the CD4 or CD8 phenotype of responding clones. Starting from the raw public reads, TCRdb applied fastp trimming at Q25, assembled clones with MiXCR and retained in-frame beta chains. Each record represents a unique CDR3 protein, reported with the most common genes and DNA among its rows. The V and J calls and clone size are TCRdb's, not the authors'. Here the sample has around 150,000 distinct CDR3 sequences; roughly a third occur a single time. Around 13% of the sample belongs to the ten largest clones.

Paper-wide results and their limitations: The detection of some responding clones in pre-infection memory suggests that pre-existing cross-reactive memory T cells joined the SARS-CoV-2 response. SARS-CoV-2 specificity was not confirmed for the second-wave clones peaking on day 37. Contracting CD4+ clones were located mainly in the CM and EM memory subsets, whereas CD8+ clones were found to be enriched in EMRA. Only a couple of mild cases were covered by the study, and larger cohorts that include severe cases with pre-infection samples were considered necessary. Clones that contracted from day 15 to 85 showed balanced CD4/CD8 phenotypes, whereas a second wave of clones that expanded from day 15 to 37 leaned towards CD4+.

Points on this clonotype: No antigen is known for it. No quality values exist for individual bases; no much larger clone is one base distant.

PBMCs were isolated by Ficoll-Paque density gradient centrifugation. The chain employs TRBV9 and TRBJ1-1, and 7 junctional nucleotides match TRBD1. Material for sequencing was PBMCs or a T cell subset sorted from them (not recorded which). The source of this sequence is an adult woman who had mild COVID-19 (a few samples of this study predate the infection). The sample titles of this study are shuffled in the database, so cell type and time point are left out; the donor was told from shared clones. The DNA sequence is TGTGCCAGCAGCGGAGTGGACAGGCCCAACACTGAAGCTTTCTTT. Translated, this gives CASSGVDRPNTEAFF.